A selection of T cell receptor beta chains follows, all from one sample in a study of control samples from healthy donors and cancer patients. Sequencing was performed with immunoSEQ multiplex PCR; in TCRdb, only in-frame clones are kept and a portion is missing. The sample has about 150,000 clones, over 90% seen once; the top ten hold roughly 2.3%. The sequencing input was blood. Receptor source: a man aged 50-59 years in good health. Each CDR3 is given with its conserved first and last residue. Fields, in order: clone size, V gene, J gene, D gene, CDR3 protein, CDR3 DNA. The D gene is left open where the match is weak. Only part of the rows carry a size: once, few, many, or a class if the clone is expanded.

-	TRBV6-5	TRBJ2-7	TRBD2	CASRAASGSTYEQYF	TGTGCCAGCAGGGCCGCTAGCGGGAGCACCTACGAGCAGTACTTC
-	TRBV3-1/TRBV3-2	TRBJ2-1	TRBD2	CASREHGGSGEQFF	TGTGCCAGCAGGGAACATGGCGGGAGCGGTGAGCAGTTCTTC
-	TRBV11-2	TRBJ2-3	TRBD2	CASSSTSGTDTQYF	TGTGCCAGCAGCTCCACTAGCGGCACAGATACGCAGTATTTT
once	TRBV14	TRBJ2-1	TRBD2	CASSSVIGGALAGAANEQFF	TGTGCCAGCAGCTCAGTCATCGGGGGCGCATTAGCGGGAGCCGCCAATGAGCAGTTCTTC
-	TRBV7-6	TRBJ1-2	TRBD1	CASSLRDRGDYGYTF	TGTGCCAGCAGCTTGCGGGACAGGGGAGACTATGGCTACACCTTC
-	TRBV7-9	TRBJ2-1	TRBD1	CASSPGTGKFDEQFF	TGTGCCAGCAGCCCCGGGACAGGGAAGTTCGATGAGCAGTTCTTC
-	TRBV5-6	TRBJ2-2	TRBD2	CASSSLAGGTGELFF	TGTGCCAGCAGCTCCTTAGCGGGAGGCACCGGGGAGCTGTTTTTT
once	TRBV10-1	TRBJ2-7	-	CASSEGGGPYEQYF	TGCGCCAGCAGTGAAGGGGGGGGACCCTACGAGCAGTACTTC
once	TRBV21-1	TRBJ1-1	-	CASSKARRWRANTEAFF	TGTGCCAGCAGCAAAGCTCGAAGGTGGAGGGCTAACACTGAAGCTTTCTTT
-	TRBV21-1	TRBJ2-6	-	CASSKAGTGTRTGANVLTF	TGTGCCAGCAGCAAAGCGGGGACAGGGACGCGAACTGGGGCCAACGTCCTGACTTTC